Each of the 9 T cell receptor beta chains below was sequenced from the same sample in a study of blood T cell repertoires in COVID-19. Sequencing was performed with immunoSEQ multiplex PCR; in TCRdb, only in-frame clones are kept and a portion is missing. The repertoire holds 290,000 or so clones, with around nine tenths as singletons. Sequencing was performed on PBMCs or T cells enriched from blood (not recorded which). These receptors originate from a woman between 18 and 29 years old who had recovered from COVID-19.

Concerning this clone itself: One end of the junction does not line up with germline, which may come from a read error. V gene TRBV27 combines with J gene TRBJ1-2; tentative D call: TRBD1 (5 bases). CDR1 and CDR2 from the germline V gene are MNHEY and SMNVEV (reference sequence). This CDR3 has 13 amino acids. The CDR3 sequence: CASSLSPGVEGAF. The CDR3 bases are TGTGCCAGCAGTTTATCTCCGGGGGTTGAAGGCGCCTTC.

The V and J genes are TRBV7-2 and TRBJ2-2, with 7 positions matching TRBD1. The CDR3 consists of 16 residues. V shed 5 bases, J shed 4 bases, and the junction held 10 bases outside the gene matches. Germline loops: CDR1 SGHTA, CDR2 FQGNSA. DNA of the CDR3: TGTGCCAGCAGCAGCCGACAGGGACAGTTCACCGGGGAGCTGTTTTTT. Encoded protein: CASSSRQGQFTGELFF. Together with reference TRBV7-2 and TRBJ2-2, the CDR3 gives the full variable domain: GAGVSQSPSNKVTEKGKDVELRCDPISGHTALYWYRQSLGQGLEFLIYFQGNSAPDKSGLPSDRFSAERTGGSVSTLTIQRTQQEDSAVYLCASSSRQGQFTGELFFGEGSRLTVL.

The rearrangement joins TRBV6-2 or TRBV6-3 to TRBJ1-1; 7 nucleotides match TRBD1. Germline CDR1 and CDR2: MNHEY and SVGEGT. CDR3 size: 17 residues. The ends lost 4 bases at V and 0 bases at J; junction bases unmatched: 11. The DNA of the CDR3 is TGTGCCAGCAGTTCACAGGGGCCGGGTACCATGAACACTGAAGCTTTCTTT. Translation: CASSSQGPGTMNTEAFF.

The chain joins TRBV3-1 (or the pseudogene TRBV3-2) to TRBJ2-5; tentatively, D is TRBD2 (7 bases). Germline lookup yields CDR1 LGHDT and CDR2 YNNKEL (reference sequence). V gave up 0 bases and J gave up 5 bases, with 28 bases separating them. The CDR3 contains 20 residues. The CDR3 DNA sequence: TGTGCCAGCAGCCAAGAGGGGGGGCCTGGGACTTATCAGATACTGGAGACCCAGTACTTC. This codes for CASSQEGGPGTYQILETQYF.

The CDR3 region has the DNA TGTGCCAGTAGTATAGAGGGTCCGGACAGGGCCCTTTATGGCTACACCTTC. Protein product: CASSIEGPDRALYGYTF. The J gene is TRBJ1-2, the V gene TRBV19, with 8 bases aligning to TRBD1. Trimming removed 0 bases from V and 5 bases from J; junction bases left unmatched: 11. Germline V gene data show CDR1 as LNHDA and CDR2 as SQIVND (reference sequence). This CDR3 is 17 amino acids long.

The chain links TRBV12-2 to TRBJ2-1; the D call of TRBD2 is as the table states it, not checked on the DNA. TRBV12-2 is recorded as a pseudogene. The CDR3 is 18 residues long. CDR3 region: CASRLNVRGRGTYNEQFF. For the CDR3, the DNA is TGTGCAAGTCGCTTAAATGTTCGCGGCCGCGGGACCTACAATGAGCAGTTCTTC.

The CDR3 DNA sequence: TGTGCCAGCAGCTTGTGGACAGGTCGCACAGATACGCAGTATTTT. As protein: CASSLWTGRTDTQYF. This chain uses TRBV5-5 with TRBJ2-3, with TRBD1 matching over 7 bases. After removal of 1 base from V and 1 base from J, the junction contained 3 bases not matched to a gene. Germline CDR1 SGHKS, CDR2 YYEKEE (reference sequence). CDR3 length: 15 residues.

The chain carries TRBV7-6 and TRBJ2-1; 9 nucleotides match TRBD2. This CDR3 comprises 15 residues. The V gene's germline CDR1 is SGHVS and CDR2 FNYEAQ. V was clipped by 1 base and J by 9 bases; unmatched bases: 7. The CDR3 region is CASSLGLAGLGEQFF. The CDR3 DNA is TGTGCCAGCAGCTTAGGTCTAGCGGGATTGGGTGAGCAGTTCTTC.

The sample holds one count of this clone. This chain joins TRBV29-1 and TRBJ1-2, with 7 nucleotides matching TRBD1. The CDR3 consists of 16 residues. With V trimmed by 1 base and J by 4 bases, 12 bases remained unmatched. Germline values: CDR1 SQVTM, CDR2 ANQGSEA. The CDR3 here is CSVEANHRGAFYGYTF. Here the CDR3 DNA reads TGCAGCGTTGAAGCTAACCACAGGGGAGCCTTCTATGGCTACACCTTC.